Each of the 30 T cell receptor beta chains below was sequenced from the same sample in a study of blood T cell repertoires in COVID-19. TCRdb keeps only in-frame clones here, not all; method: immunoSEQ multiplex PCR. The sample has about 240,000 clones; approximately 80% are singletons. The sequencing input was peripheral blood. These receptors originate from a woman of 80 years or more with COVID-19, enrolled during active disease.

In the case of this clone: Other DNA sequences in the same sample also yield this CDR3. The chain has TRBV6-5 and TRBJ1-3; D perhaps matches TRBD1 (5 bases). The CDR3 is made up of 15 amino acids. CDR1 is MNHEY, CDR2 SVGAGI, per germline. V dropped 3 bases and J dropped 0 bases, with 9 bases sitting between them. The CDR3 nucleotides read TGTGCCAGCAGTTATGACAGAAGCTCTGGAAACACCATATATTTT. Protein product: CASSYDRSSGNTIYF.

J is TRBJ2-7 and V is TRBV20-1, with 7 bases matching TRBD1. With V trimmed by 6 bases and J by 2 bases, 1 base remained unmatched. This CDR3 is 11 amino acids long. The V gene's germline CDR1 is DFQATT and CDR2 SNEGSKA (reference sequence). This CDR3 reads CSATGTYEQYF. In DNA form, the CDR3 reads TGCAGTGCGACAGGGACCTACGAGCAGTACTTC.

The chain joins TRBV5-1 to TRBJ1-6; D remains unclear. The CDR3 contains 14 residues. Trimming took 1 base from V and 6 from J, leaving 8 bases between them. Germline CDR1 and CDR2: SGHRS and YFSETQ. The CDR3 nucleotides are TGCGCCAGCAGCTTGACAGAGACTAATTCACCCCTCCACTTT. It yields the protein CASSLTETNSPLHF.

V and J are TRBV2 and TRBJ1-5, with a tentative D call TRBD1 (5 bases). Trimming pared 0 bases from V and 4 bases from J, leaving 13 bases between. This CDR3 comprises 16 residues. Germline CDR1 SNHLY, CDR2 FYNNEI. CDR3 protein: CASSEAPGRVNQPQHF. The CDR3 bases are TGTGCCAGCAGTGAAGCGCCGGGCAGGGTTAATCAGCCCCAGCATTTT.

This chain links TRBV27 with TRBJ2-7, with 7 nucleotides matching TRBD2. This CDR3 contains 14 residues. CDR1 is MNHEY, CDR2 SMNVEV, per germline (reference sequence). Unmatched junction bases numbered 5, after V lost 6 bases and J lost 0 bases. The DNA of the CDR3 is TGTGCCAGCAGCCGCCGACTAGCCTCCTACGAGCAGTACTTC. It is translated as CASSRRLASYEQYF.

The sample holds a few counts of this clone. This chain connects TRBV14 to TRBJ2-4; D might be TRBD2 (6 bases). The CDR3 runs 17 residues. V was pared by 1 base and J by 4 bases, with 17 bases between. CDR1 and CDR2 from the germline V gene are SGHDN and FVKESK. CDR3 DNA: TGTGCCAGCAGCCAAGGTACGGGAGAAGGGGCAAAAAACATTCAGTACTTC. Its translation is CASSQGTGEGAKNIQYF.

The V call is TRBV6-5, the J call TRBJ2-3; D may be TRBD1 (5 bases). V lost 6 bases, J lost 3 bases, and 10 bases lay in between. The CDR3 consists of 13 residues. Per the germline V gene, CDR1 is MNHEY and CDR2 is SVGAGI. CDR3 nucleotides: TGTGCCAGCAGGAAGGGGTTAACAGATACGCAGTATTTT. Translating it yields CASRKGLTDTQYF.

This clone showed up just once. This rearrangement joins TRBV5-4 to TRBJ1-1, with 7 bases that match TRBD1. CDR1 and CDR2 (germline): SGHNT, YYREEE (reference sequence). V trimming: 4 bases; J trimming: 0 bases; junction bases outside the gene matches: 6. The CDR3 runs to 15 residues. CDR3 nucleotides: TGTGCCAGCAGCCCGACAGGGTCCATGAACACTGAAGCTTTCTTT. This codes for CASSPTGSMNTEAFF.

V is TRBV11-2 and J is TRBJ2-3; 12 bases fit TRBD2. This CDR3 spans 16 amino acids. Germline CDR1 reads SGHAT; CDR2 reads FQNNGV. V lost 2 bases, J lost 4 bases, and 4 bases stayed unmatched. Here the CDR3 reads CASSLWTSGVPDTQYF. CDR3 sequence (DNA): TGTGCCAGCAGCTTATGGACTAGCGGGGTCCCAGATACGCAGTATTTT.

As concerns this clone: The junction does not match germline at one end; this may be a read error. The chain joins TRBV28 to TRBJ1-2; 9 bases are shared with TRBD1. The CDR3 length is 14 residues. Germline-derived CDR1 and CDR2 are MDHEN and SYDVKM. The CDR3 sequence: CASSPTLGQGISAF. The CDR3 bases are TGTGCCAGCAGTCCCACCCTGGGACAGGGAATATCTGCCTTC.

This clone occurred a few times. The J gene is TRBJ1-5, the V gene TRBV24-1; 7 bases agree with TRBD1. Trimming took 5 bases from V and 9 from J; bases not matched to a gene: 15. From germline, CDR1 is KGHDR and CDR2 SFDVKD. This CDR3 has 16 amino acids. The CDR3 coding sequence is TGTGCCACCAGTGGTAATCACGGACAGGCCAGTTCGCCCCAGCATTTT. Protein product: CATSGNHGQASSPQHF.

V is TRBV19 and J is TRBJ1-1, with 7 bases identical to TRBD1. Germline V gives CDR1 LNHDA, CDR2 SQIVND (reference sequence). Unmatched junction bases numbered 4, after V lost 4 bases and J lost 5 bases. CDR3 size: 13 residues. The CDR3 DNA is TGTGCCAGTAGTACCCTGACAGGGACTGAAGCTTTCTTT. This codes for CASSTLTGTEAFF.

This chain connects TRBV30 to TRBJ1-4; D ambiguous. The germline V gene encodes CDR1 GTSNPN and CDR2 SVGIG (reference sequence). The CDR3 is 17 amino acids. V lost 5 bases to trimming and J lost 4 bases, with 23 bases between them. CDR3 protein: CAWGPGSSFRFNEKLFF. CDR3 coding DNA: TGTGCCTGGGGCCCAGGCTCCTCGTTCCGCTTTAATGAAAAACTGTTTTTT.

The chain joins TRBV18 to TRBJ2-3; D is undetermined. This CDR3 has 13 amino acids. Per the germline V gene, CDR1 is KGHSH and CDR2 is LQKENI. V lost 6 bases and J 2 bases, leaving 9 bases between the germline ends. This chain's CDR3 is CASSPTFTDTQYF. DNA of the CDR3: TGTGCCAGCTCCCCAACTTTCACAGATACGCAGTATTTT.

CDR3 in amino acids: CASSRNEGNQPQHF. The CDR3 coding sequence is TGTGCCAGCAGCCGCAACGAGGGTAATCAGCCCCAGCATTTT. The gene calls are TRBV7-6 and TRBJ1-5; D remains ambiguous. V was pared by 5 bases and J by 4 bases, with 12 bases between. This CDR3 spans 14 amino acids. Germline-derived CDR1 and CDR2 are SGHVS and FNYEAQ.

In this sample, this clone turned up a few times. The chain couples TRBV7-9 to TRBJ2-2; weak D call: TRBD1 (5 bases). CDR3 length: 16 amino acids. V was trimmed by 5 bases and J by 2 bases, leaving 15 bases between them. Germline V gene sequence: CDR1 SEHNR, CDR2 FQNEAQ (reference sequence). The CDR3 region has the DNA TGTGCCAGCAGCATTCGACAGATACTCAACACCGGGGAGCTGTTTTTT. Protein product: CASSIRQILNTGELFF.

The chain recombines TRBV29-1 with TRBJ2-5; 7 nucleotides agree with TRBD1. Germline assignment: CDR1 SQVTM and CDR2 ANQGSEA. The CDR3 extends over 16 amino acids. The V gene end was trimmed by 6 bases and the J gene end by 5 bases; junction bases not matched to a gene: 18. This CDR3 is CSVTLDRARFGETQYF. The CDR3 region has the DNA TGCAGCGTCACCCTTGACAGGGCCCGCTTCGGTGAGACCCAGTACTTC.

This chain uses TRBV20-1 with TRBJ2-7; D not certain. CDR3 length: 11 amino acids. Germline loops: CDR1 DFQATT, CDR2 SNEGSKA (reference sequence). The V end lost 5 bases, the J end lost 5 bases, and 10 bases lay between the germline ends. For the CDR3, the DNA is TGCAGTGCTTGCCCTGAGCACGAGCAGTACTTC. Its translation: CSACPEHEQYF.

This clone was picked up a small number of times. The chain is built from TRBV5-1 and TRBJ2-2; TRBD2 is a possible D gene (5 bases). Germline CDR1 SGHRS, CDR2 YFSETQ. Trimming cost V 4 bases and J 6 bases, with 19 bases left between them. CDR3 length equals 16 residues. CDR3 residues: CASSPPRTTSSGELFF. As DNA, the CDR3 is TGCGCCAGCAGCCCACCACGAACTACTAGTTCCGGGGAGCTGTTTTTT.

The chain joins TRBV5-1 to TRBJ2-5; possibly TRBD2 for D (5 bases). The CDR3 runs to 16 residues. Deletions cut 0 bases from V and 1 base from J, with 13 bases between. The germline V gene has CDR1 SGHRS and CDR2 YFSETQ. CDR3 DNA: TGCGCCAGCAGCTTGGTTGAGGGCCCTCTCCAAGAGACCCAGTACTTC. It is translated as CASSLVEGPLQETQYF.

This clone has only a few counts. CDR3 amino acids: CASRLEYNEQFF. CDR3 nucleotides: TGTGCCAGTCGACTAGAGTACAATGAGCAGTTCTTC. V gene TRBV4-2 combines with J gene TRBJ2-1; tentative D call: TRBD2 (6 bases). The CDR3 has 12 amino acids. Germline V gene sequence: CDR1 LGHNA, CDR2 YNFKEQ. Trimming pared 9 bases from V and 4 bases from J, leaving 10 bases between.

This clone was seen more than once but under ten times. The chain has TRBV7-8 and TRBJ1-1; 7 bases map to TRBD1. Germline CDR1 is SGHVS and CDR2 is FQNEAQ. The CDR3 has 16 residues. After removal of 5 bases from V and 0 bases from J, the junction contained 9 bases not matched to a gene. CDR3 residues: CASSRMSRGMNTEAFF. Written as DNA, the CDR3 is TGTGCCAGCAGCCGAATGAGCAGGGGGATGAACACTGAAGCTTTCTTT.

CDR3 region: CASSVDWRAGGEQFF. CDR3 sequence (DNA): TGTGCCAGCAGCGTAGATTGGAGGGCTGGTGGTGAGCAGTTCTTC. This chain connects TRBV9 to TRBJ2-1, with D possibly matching TRBD2 (6 bases). The CDR3 sequence is 15 residues long. Between the trimmed V and J ends, which lost 0 bases and 9 bases, there was a span of 16 bases. CDR1 SGDLS and CDR2 YYNGEE come from the germline V gene.

V is TRBV4-1 and J is TRBJ1-5, with TRBD1 matching over 8 bases. V lost 4 bases and J lost 8; bases outside the gene matches: 7. Germline lookup yields CDR1 MGHRA and CDR2 YSYEKL. The CDR3 is 14 residues long. Written as DNA, the CDR3 is TGCGCCAGCAGCCGGACAGGGAGGTTTAAGCCCCAGCATTTT. Protein sequence: CASSRTGRFKPQHF.

This rearrangement joins TRBV4-1 to TRBJ2-3; 11 nucleotides agree with TRBD2. The V segment lost 2 bases and the J segment 4 bases; nucleotides outside the gene matches: 8. The CDR3 has 17 amino acids. The germline CDR1 and CDR2 sequences are MGHRA and YSYEKL. CDR3 residues: CASSQRDSGGAADTQYF. CDR3 coding DNA: TGCGCCAGCAGCCAAAGGGATAGCGGGGGGGCCGCAGATACGCAGTATTTT.

This sequence joins TRBV5-6 and TRBJ2-3, with 8 bases identical to TRBD1. The CDR3 sequence is 14 residues long. Germline CDR1 SGHDT, CDR2 YYEEEE. V was clipped by 4 bases and J by 7 bases; unmatched bases: 8. The DNA for the CDR3 is TGTGCCAGCAGCCTCTCAGGGGGCGAGAATACGCAGTATTTT. Residues: CASSLSGGENTQYF.

The chain combines TRBV7-6 with TRBJ2-5; weak D call: TRBD1 (5 bases). The CDR3 contains 13 residues. Germline values: CDR1 SGHVS, CDR2 FNYEAQ. Between the trimmed V and J ends, which lost 5 bases and 7 bases, there was a span of 14 bases. The CDR3, as DNA: TGTGCCAGCAGCCCTACCGACCAGGGGACCCAGTACTTC. It is translated as CASSPTDQGTQYF.

The chain carries TRBV27 and TRBJ2-3, with 12 positions matching TRBD2. CDR3 length: 15 residues. CDR1 MNHEY and CDR2 SMNVEV come from the germline V gene (reference sequence). Germline trimming cut 5 bases from V and 6 bases from J; bases unmatched to any gene: 6. The CDR3: CASSRVTSGSDTQYF. In nucleotides, the CDR3 is TGTGCCAGCAGTCGAGTGACTAGCGGGAGTGATACGCAGTATTTT.

V usage is TRBV6-2 or TRBV6-3 and J usage is TRBJ1-1; weak D call: TRBD1 (6 bases). The CDR3 length is 14 residues. Germline CDR1 reads MNHEY; CDR2 reads SVGEGT. V was cut by 5 bases and J by 9 bases, with 19 bases left in between. The CDR3 sequence is CASSLGDILTQAFF. CDR3 nucleotides: TGTGCCAGCAGTCTCGGGGACATTCTAACTCAAGCTTTCTTT.

This clone was recorded only once. CDR3 region: CSATHQGGYTF. In nucleotides, the CDR3 is TGCAGTGCTACTCATCAGGGGGGCTACACCTTC. This sequence joins TRBV20-1 and TRBJ1-2; possible D gene TRBD1, 6 bases. Germline CDR1 DFQATT, CDR2 SNEGSKA (reference sequence). The CDR3 consists of 11 residues. Between the trimmed V and J ends, which lost 4 bases and 8 bases, there was a span of 11 bases.